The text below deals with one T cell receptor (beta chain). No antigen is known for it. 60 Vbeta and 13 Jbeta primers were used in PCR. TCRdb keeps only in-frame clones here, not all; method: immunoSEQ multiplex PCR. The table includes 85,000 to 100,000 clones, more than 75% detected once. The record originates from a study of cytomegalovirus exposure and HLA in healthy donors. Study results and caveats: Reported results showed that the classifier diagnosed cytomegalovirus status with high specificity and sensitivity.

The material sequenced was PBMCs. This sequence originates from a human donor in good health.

In DNA form, the CDR3 reads TGTGCCAGCAGTGGCAGTGGGGCGCCTGGAAACACCATATATTTT. It specifies CASSGSGAPGNTIYF. V usage is TRBV6-1 and J usage is TRBJ1-3, with a weak D call TRBD1 (5 bases). Trimming left V 4 bases short and J 2 bases short, with 12 bases between. The CDR3 is 15 amino acids. The germline gives CDR1 MNHNS, CDR2 SASEGT.